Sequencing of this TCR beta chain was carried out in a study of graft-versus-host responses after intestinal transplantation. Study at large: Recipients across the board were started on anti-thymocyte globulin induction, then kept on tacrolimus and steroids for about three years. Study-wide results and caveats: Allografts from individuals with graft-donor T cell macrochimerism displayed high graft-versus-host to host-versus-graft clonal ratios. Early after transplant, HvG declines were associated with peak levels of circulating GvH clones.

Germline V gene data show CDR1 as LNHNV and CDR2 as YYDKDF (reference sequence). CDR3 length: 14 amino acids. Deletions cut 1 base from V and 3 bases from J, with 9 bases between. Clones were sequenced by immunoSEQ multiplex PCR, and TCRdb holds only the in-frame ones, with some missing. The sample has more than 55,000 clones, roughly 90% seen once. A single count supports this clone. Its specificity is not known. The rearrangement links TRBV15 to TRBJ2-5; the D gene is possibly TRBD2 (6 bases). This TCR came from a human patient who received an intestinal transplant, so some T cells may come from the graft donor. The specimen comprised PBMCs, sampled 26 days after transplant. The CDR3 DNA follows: TGTGCCACCAGCAGAGCGTCGGGAGAAGAGACCCAGTACTTC. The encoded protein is CATSRASGEETQYF. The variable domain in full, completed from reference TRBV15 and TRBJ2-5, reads DAMVIQNPRYQVTQFGKPVTLSCSQTLNHNVMYWYQQKSSQAPKLLFHYYDKDFNNEADTPDNFQSRRPNTSFCFLDIRSPGLGDTAMYLCATSRASGEETQYFGPGTRLLVL.